The clone carrying this TCR beta chain is categorized as large. Its antigen is unknown. Gene names and germline refer to mouse. The read ends 1 residue before the CDR3 terminus; that terminus is restored from the germline J gene. V lost 3 bases to trimming and J lost 7 bases; unmatched junction nucleotides: 5. Germline V gene sequence: CDR1 SNHLY, CDR2 FYNGKV (reference sequence). The CDR3 covers 14 residues. Time point indicated: mouse harvest day 14 after allogeneic transplant. Mouse grafts combined 10^7 T-cell-depleted bone marrow cells with 10^6 splenic CD5+ T cells. This entry belongs to a study of tissue T cells after allogeneic stem cell transplantation. The protocol was immunoSEQ multiplex PCR, while the TCRdb copy is restricted to in-frame clones and leaves out a portion. This repertoire shows thousands of clones, about 44% found once; its top ten account for 33%. Points from the study as a whole: Within patients, tissue anatomy strongly shaped TCR repertoire composition.

This receptor was obtained from a female BALB/c mouse given C57BL/6 T cells with graft-versus-host disease after an allogeneic hematopoietic cell transplant. The rearrangement links TRBV3 to TRBJ2-1; 8 bases map to TRBD2. Material: lymph node tissue. The covered CDR3 bases are TGTGCCAGCAGCTTGTTGGGGGGGTACGCTGAGCAGTTC. Translated: CASSLLGGYAEQF. The CDR3 in full is CASSLLGGYAEQFF.